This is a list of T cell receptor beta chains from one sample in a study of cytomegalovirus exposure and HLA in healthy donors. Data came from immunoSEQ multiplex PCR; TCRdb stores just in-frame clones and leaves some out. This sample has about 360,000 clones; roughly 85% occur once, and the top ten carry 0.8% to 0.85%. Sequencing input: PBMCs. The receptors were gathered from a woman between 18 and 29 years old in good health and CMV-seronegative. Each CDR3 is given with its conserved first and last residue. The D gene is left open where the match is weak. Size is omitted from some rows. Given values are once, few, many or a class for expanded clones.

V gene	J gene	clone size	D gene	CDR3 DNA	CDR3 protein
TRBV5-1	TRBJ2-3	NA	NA	TGCGCCAGCAGCCCGTTGACTCCAAGCACAGATACGCAGTATTTT	CASSPLTPSTDTQYF
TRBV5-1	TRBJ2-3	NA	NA	TGCGCCAGCAGACAGGACCAGCTGGGAGATACGCAGTATTTT	CASRQDQLGDTQYF
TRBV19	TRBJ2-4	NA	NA	TGTGCCAGTAGTATGATTGGAGACAGAGTAGCCAAAAACATTCAGTACTTC	CASSMIGDRVAKNIQYF
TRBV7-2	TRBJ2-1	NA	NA	TGTGCCAGCAGCTTAGATCCGGGTTGGTTTGGGAATGAGCAGTTCTTC	CASSLDPGWFGNEQFF
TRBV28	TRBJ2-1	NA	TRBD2	TGTGCCAGCAGTGTACTAGCGGGGGGCCTCGGGGAGCAGTTCTTC	CASSVLAGGLGEQFF
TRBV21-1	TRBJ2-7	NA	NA	TGTGCCAGCAGCAAACAGGACTTACGCCACGAGCAGTACTTC	CASSKQDLRHEQYF
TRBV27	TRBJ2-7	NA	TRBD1	TGTGCCAGCAGTACGCCGGGACAGGGCCTCTGGGAGCAGTACTTC	CASSTPGQGLWEQYF
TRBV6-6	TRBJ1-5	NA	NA	TGTGCCAGCAGTCCCCCAGGGGGCAATCAGCCCCAGCATTTT	CASSPPGGNQPQHF
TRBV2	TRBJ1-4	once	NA	TGTGCCAGCAGGAAACAGGGCATTACTAATGAAAAACTGTTTTTT	CASRKQGITNEKLFF
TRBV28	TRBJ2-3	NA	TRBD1	TGTGCCAGCAGGTGGAGAGGGACAGACACAGATACGCAGTATTTT	CASRWRGTDTDTQYF
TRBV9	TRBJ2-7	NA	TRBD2	TGTGCCAGCAGCGTAAGCCTGACTAGCGGGAGCTACGAGCAGTACTTC	CASSVSLTSGSYEQYF
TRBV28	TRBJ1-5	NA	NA	TGTGCCAGCAGTTTACCGGGTGCTTTTTGGCCCCAGCATTTT	CASSLPGAFWPQHF
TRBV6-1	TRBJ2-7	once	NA	TGTGCCAGCAGTGAAGTAGGAGGGGGCCGGCACTACGAGCAGTACTTC	CASSEVGGGRHYEQYF
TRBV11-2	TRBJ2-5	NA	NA	TGTGCCAGCACCGGTTGGGGCGTGGGAGAGACCCAGTACTTC	CASTGWGVGETQYF
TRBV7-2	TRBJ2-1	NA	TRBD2	TGTGCCAGCAGCTTAGCCGGGACTAAAAGCCTCTACAATGAGCAGTTCTTC	CASSLAGTKSLYNEQFF
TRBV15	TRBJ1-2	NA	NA	TGTGCCACCAGCCCCACATCGACTGGACAGCTCCTTTATGGCTACACCTTC	CATSPTSTGQLLYGYTF
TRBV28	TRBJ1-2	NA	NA	TGTGCCAGCAGTTTTTACCTAGACTATGGCTACACCTTC	CASSFYLDYGYTF
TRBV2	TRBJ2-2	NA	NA	TGTGCCAGCAATACAGGGGGGGTCGGCGGGGAGCTGTTTTTT	CASNTGGVGGELFF
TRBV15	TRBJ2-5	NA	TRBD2	TGTGCCACCAGCTCTAGCGGGAGGAACCAAGAGACCCAGTACTTC	CATSSSGRNQETQYF
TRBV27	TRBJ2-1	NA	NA	TGTGCCAGCAGTTTAATCGGCCCAAGCGACAATGAGCAGTTCTTC	CASSLIGPSDNEQFF
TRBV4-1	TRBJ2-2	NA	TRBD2	TGCGCCAGCAGCACCCGACCTAGCGGAACGAACACCGGGGAGCTGTTTTTT	CASSTRPSGTNTGELFF
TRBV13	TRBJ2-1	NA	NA	TGTGCCAGCAGCTTAGAAGCATACAATGAGCAGTTCTTC	CASSLEAYNEQFF
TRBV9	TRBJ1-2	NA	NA	TGTGCCAGCAGCGTAGACGACGGAGACTATGGCTACACCTTC	CASSVDDGDYGYTF
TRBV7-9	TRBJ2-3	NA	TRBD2	TGTGCCAGCAGCTTAGTTAGCGGGAGGAGCACAGATACGCAGTATTTT	CASSLVSGRSTDTQYF
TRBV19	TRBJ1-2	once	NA	TGTGCCAGTAAAGGAGCTTTAAGTCACTATGGCTACACCTTC	CASKGALSHYGYTF
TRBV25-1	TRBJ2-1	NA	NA	TGTGCCAGCAGCGTATACAATGAGCAGTTCTTC	CASSVYNEQFF
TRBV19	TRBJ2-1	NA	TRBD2	TGTGCCAGTAGTATCCCGGGGCGGGGGAGTGGCACCTACAATGAGCAGTTCTTC	CASSIPGRGSGTYNEQFF
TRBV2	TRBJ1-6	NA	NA	TGTGCCAGCAGTGAAGCGGGGCAGGGAGGGGGATCACCCCTCCACTTT	CASSEAGQGGGSPLHF
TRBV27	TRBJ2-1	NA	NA	TGTGCCAGCATCCCCCTAGGGGCAGGGATTAATGAGCAGTTCTTC	CASIPLGAGINEQFF
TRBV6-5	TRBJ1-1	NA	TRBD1	TGTGCCACCAGACCCGGACAGGGAAACACTGAAGCTTTCTTT	CATRPGQGNTEAFF
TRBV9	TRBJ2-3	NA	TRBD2	TGTGCCAGCAGCGTAGCTAGCGGGGCAGATACGCAGTATTTT	CASSVASGADTQYF
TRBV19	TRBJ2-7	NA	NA	TGTGCCAGTAGTACAGGGAGGAATTTCTTGTCCTACGAGCAGTACTTC	CASSTGRNFLSYEQYF
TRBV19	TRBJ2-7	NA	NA	TGTGCCAGTAGTATCGGCGACTACAAGGTTTACGAGCAGTACTTC	CASSIGDYKVYEQYF
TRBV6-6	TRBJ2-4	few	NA	TGTGCCAGCAGTTACTCGTTTGGGGCGGCCAAAAACATTCAGTACTTC	CASSYSFGAAKNIQYF
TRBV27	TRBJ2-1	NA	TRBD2	TGTGCCAGCAGTCCCCCAGCGGGAGGGGAAATTGAGCAGTTCTTC	CASSPPAGGEIEQFF
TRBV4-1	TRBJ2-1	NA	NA	TGCGCCAGCAGATCTACAGGGAGCTTCTACAATGAGCAGTTCTTC	CASRSTGSFYNEQFF
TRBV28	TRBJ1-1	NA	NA	TGTGCCAGCAGTCGGGGAATAACTGAAGCTTTCTTT	CASSRGITEAFF
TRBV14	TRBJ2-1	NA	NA	TGTGCCAGCAGCCAAGATTGGGCTACATACAATGAGCAGTTCTTC	CASSQDWATYNEQFF
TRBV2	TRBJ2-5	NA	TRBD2	TGTGCCAGCAGTGACCGAGCGGGGGGGCGAAGGAAAGAGACCCAGTACTTC	CASSDRAGGRRKETQYF
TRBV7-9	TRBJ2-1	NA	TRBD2	TGTGCCAGCAGCCTAGTCGGGGGGGCTGCGGAGCAGTTCTTC	CASSLVGGAAEQFF
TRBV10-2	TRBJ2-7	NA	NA	TGCGCCAGCAGTGATCGGTCCTACGAGCAGTACTTC	CASSDRSYEQYF
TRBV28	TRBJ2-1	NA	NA	TGTGCCAGCAGGGAAGACAGTCTCGGGGGCAATGAGCAGTTCTTC	CASREDSLGGNEQFF
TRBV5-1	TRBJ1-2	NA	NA	TGCGCCAGCAGCTTGGAGACAACCCCTAACTATGGCTACACCTTC	CASSLETTPNYGYTF
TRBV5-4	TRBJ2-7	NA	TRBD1	TGTGCCAGCAGCCCGGAAGGCAGGGGGTCCTACGAGCAGTACTTC	CASSPEGRGSYEQYF
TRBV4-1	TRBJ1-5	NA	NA	TGCGCCAGCAGCCAAGATTCAAGTGCCCTAACGATACATCAGCCCCAGCATTTT	CASSQDSSALTIHQPQHF
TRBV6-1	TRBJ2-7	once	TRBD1	TGTGCCAGCAGTGAATCGAGACAGGGCTACGAGCAGTACTTC	CASSESRQGYEQYF
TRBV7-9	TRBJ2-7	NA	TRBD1	TGTGCCAGCAGCCCAAGAAGGGACAGCTACGAGCAGTACTTC	CASSPRRDSYEQYF
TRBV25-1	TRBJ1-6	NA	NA	TGTGCCAGCAGTGAACCGGGGAGCTCCTATAATTCACCCCTCCACTTT	CASSEPGSSYNSPLHF
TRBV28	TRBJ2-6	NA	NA	TGTGCCAGCAGTTTGCAGGGGTTAGGGGCCAACGTCCTGACTTTC	CASSLQGLGANVLTF
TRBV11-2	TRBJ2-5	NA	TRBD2	TGTGCCAGCAGCTTTTCCCTAGCGGGGGGGGAGACCCAGTACTTC	CASSFSLAGGETQYF